This T cell receptor beta chain was found in a study of T-cell memory formation after mild COVID-19. General study results and limits: Shrinking CD4+ clones were chiefly CM and EM; CD8+ ones were chiefly EMRA. The authors left the SARS-CoV-2 specificity of second-wave clones peaking on day 37 unconfirmed. CD4+ bias marked clones expanding day 15 to 37, unlike balanced contracting clones.

V was clipped by 3 bases and J by 6 bases; unmatched bases: 4. CDR3 length: 15 residues. This clonotype was counted between two and nine times. Its antigen is not known. TCRdb itself ran the 5' RACE reads through MiXCR, one entry per CDR3 protein. Seen here are about 320,000 distinct CDR3 sequences, about 13% observed once, and the top ten hold 20% to 25%. The chain combines TRBV12-3 or TRBV12-4 with TRBJ2-3; 12 bases line up with TRBD2. Sequencing used PBMCs or a T cell subset sorted from them (not recorded which). The sequence was obtained from a man aged 18 to 29 who had mild COVID-19 (a few samples of this study predate the infection). Cell type and time point are not known. The CDR3 loop is CASSFVLAGGDTQYF. CDR3 bases: TGTGCCAGCAGTTTCGTTCTAGCGGGAGGGGATACGCAGTATTTT.